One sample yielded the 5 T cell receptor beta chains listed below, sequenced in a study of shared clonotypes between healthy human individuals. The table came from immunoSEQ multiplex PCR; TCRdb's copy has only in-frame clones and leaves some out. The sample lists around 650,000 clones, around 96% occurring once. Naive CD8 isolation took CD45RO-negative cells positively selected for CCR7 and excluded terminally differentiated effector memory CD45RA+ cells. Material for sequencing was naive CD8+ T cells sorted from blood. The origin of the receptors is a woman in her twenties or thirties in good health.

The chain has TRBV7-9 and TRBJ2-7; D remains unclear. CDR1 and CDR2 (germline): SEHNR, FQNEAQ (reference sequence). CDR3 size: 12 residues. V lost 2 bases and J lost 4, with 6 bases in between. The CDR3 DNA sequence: TGTGCCAGCAGCTTAATCGGGTACGAGCAGTACTTC. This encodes CASSLIGYEQYF.

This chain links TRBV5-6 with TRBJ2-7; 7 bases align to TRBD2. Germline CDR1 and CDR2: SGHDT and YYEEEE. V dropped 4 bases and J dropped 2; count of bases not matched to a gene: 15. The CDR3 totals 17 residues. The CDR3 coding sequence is TGTGCCAGCAGCCCGGGCGTTCGGGTAGCGGGTGCCTACGAGCAGTACTTC. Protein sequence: CASSPGVRVAGAYEQYF.

CDR3 amino acids: CATKDRVGNAEQYF. CDR3 bases: TGTGCCACTAAGGACAGGGTCGGAAATGCCGAGCAGTACTTC. The chain joins TRBV28 to TRBJ2-5, with 8 bases lining up with TRBD1. TRBJ2-7 matches the DNA end more closely, so the J call is doubtful. The CDR3 runs to 14 residues. CDR1 and CDR2 from the germline V gene are MDHEN and SYDVKM.

The CDR3 DNA sequence: TGTGCCAGCAGCTTAGAAGGGCACGAGCAGTACTTC. Its protein product is CASSLEGHEQYF. The V gene is TRBV7-9, the J gene TRBJ2-7; D remains unclear. The CDR3 has 12 amino acids. The germline gives CDR1 SEHNR, CDR2 FQNEAQ (reference sequence). V lost 1 base and J 5 bases, leaving 6 bases between the germline ends.

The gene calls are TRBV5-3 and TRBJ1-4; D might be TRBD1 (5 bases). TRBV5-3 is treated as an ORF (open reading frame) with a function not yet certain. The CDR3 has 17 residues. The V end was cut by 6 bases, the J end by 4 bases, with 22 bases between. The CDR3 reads CARIGPNAGPNNEKLFF. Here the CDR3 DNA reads TGTGCCAGAATCGGGCCTAACGCGGGGCCGAATAATGAAAAACTGTTTTTT.